The table lists the clone carrying this T cell receptor beta chain with many counts. TCRdb called the reads again in MiXCR, with one record for every CDR3 protein. The sample contains more than 200,000 distinct CDR3 sequences, over 8% of which appear only once. The CDR3 extends over 17 amino acids. The germline CDR1 and CDR2 sequences are LGHNA and YSLEER. V dropped 0 bases and J dropped 3; count of bases not matched to a gene: 7. The record originates from a study of T cell repertoires in cytomegalovirus infection. The wider study: Evidence of both CMV infection and a matching HLA type came from public TCR beta signatures.

This chain links TRBV4-3 with TRBJ2-3, with TRBD2 matching 9 bases. Sequencing was performed on PBMCs. The sequence derives from a human donor in good health (CMV status not recorded). Some clones in this sample may be carry-over from other donors' samples. DNA for the CDR3: TGCGCCAGCAGCCAAGATCCCCAGCGGGGGGTTACAGATACGCAGTATTTT. Its translation: CASSQDPQRGVTDTQYF.